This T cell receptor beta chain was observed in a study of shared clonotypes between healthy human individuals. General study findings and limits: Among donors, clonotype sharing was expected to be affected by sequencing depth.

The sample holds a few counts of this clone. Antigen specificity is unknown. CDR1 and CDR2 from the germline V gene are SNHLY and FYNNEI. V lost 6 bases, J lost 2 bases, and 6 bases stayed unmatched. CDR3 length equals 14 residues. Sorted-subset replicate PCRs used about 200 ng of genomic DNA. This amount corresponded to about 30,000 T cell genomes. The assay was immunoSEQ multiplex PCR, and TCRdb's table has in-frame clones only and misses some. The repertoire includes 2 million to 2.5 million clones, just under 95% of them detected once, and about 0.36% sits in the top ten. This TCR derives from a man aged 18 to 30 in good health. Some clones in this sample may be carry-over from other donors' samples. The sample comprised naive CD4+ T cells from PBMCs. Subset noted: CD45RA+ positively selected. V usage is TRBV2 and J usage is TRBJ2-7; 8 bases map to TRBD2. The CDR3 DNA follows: TGTGCCAGCAGAGCCGGGACTAGTCCCTACGAGCAGTACTTC. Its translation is CASRAGTSPYEQYF.